This TCR beta chain stems from a study of follicular helper T cells after annual influenza vaccination. About the research overall: Across the 2013-2014, 2014-2015 and 2015-2016 vaccination seasons, some subjects were resampled.

Data came from immunoSEQ multiplex PCR; TCRdb stores just in-frame clones and leaves some out. The repertoire has just over 8,500 clones, approximately 83% of them found once; the top ten carry about 3%. Time point in this sample: 2013-2014 season, 7 days after vaccination. Each time point used roughly 35 to 100 mL of blood. Germline V gives CDR1 SGHAT, CDR2 FQDESV (reference sequence). CDR3 length: 13 amino acids. The V end was cut by 2 bases, the J end by 4 bases, with 6 bases between. The chain employs TRBV11-1 and TRBJ2-1, with D unresolved. This receptor was identified in an adult who received the influenza vaccine. Sequenced here: CXCR5+ CD38- circulating T follicular helper cells from blood, sampled 7 days after influenza vaccination. Subset defined: circulating Tfh, non-naive CD4+CXCR5+PD-1+ (ICOS+CD38+ or ICOS-CD38-). The CDR3 DNA is TGTGCCAGCAGCTTACCGGGTTACAATGAGCAGTTCTTC. Translation gives CASSLPGYNEQFF.